Below are 19 T cell receptor beta chains sequenced from a single sample in a study of blood T cell repertoires in COVID-19. Some clones are missing from TCRdb's copy, which holds only in-frame ones; the method was immunoSEQ multiplex PCR. The sample carries 250,000 to 300,000 clones, 86% recorded once. The sequencing input was peripheral blood. These receptors all come from a man between 18 and 29 years old with active or convalescent COVID-19.

V gene TRBV5-6 combines with J gene TRBJ1-5; maybe TRBD1 (6 bases). Trimming stripped 4 bases from V and 7 bases from J, with 18 bases between. The CDR3 is 15 amino acids. From germline, CDR1 is SGHDT and CDR2 YYEEEE. The DNA for the CDR3 is TGTGCCAGCAGCACCTACAGGGCCCCACCACAGCCCCAGCATTTT. Protein: CASSTYRAPPQPQHF.

The rearrangement uses TRBV7-9 and TRBJ2-7, with D maybe TRBD2 (5 bases). The CDR3 covers 14 residues. Germline-derived CDR1 and CDR2 are SEHNR and FQNEAQ (reference sequence). Deletions cut 4 bases from V and 6 bases from J, with 16 bases between. The CDR3 protein is CASSSLGLATEQYF. CDR3 nucleotide sequence: TGTGCCAGCAGCTCCCTAGGGCTAGCCACCGAGCAGTACTTC.

The chain combines TRBV7-6 with TRBJ2-7; 7 bases line up with TRBD2. There are 16 residues in the CDR3. Germline CDR1 is SGHVS and CDR2 is FNYEAQ. V lost 6 bases to trimming and J lost 3 bases; unmatched junction nucleotides: 14. The CDR3 DNA is TGTGCCAGCAGTCCCACGGCGGCGGGAGCTGACTACGAGCAGTACTTC. It is translated as CASSPTAAGADYEQYF.

This clone was seen just once. The chain combines TRBV6-5 with TRBJ2-1; the D gene is possibly TRBD2 (7 bases). Per the germline V gene, CDR1 is MNHEY and CDR2 is SVGAGI. The CDR3 length is 14 residues. Deletions cut 0 bases from V and 9 bases from J, with 12 bases between. The CDR3 spells CASSYSGGAGEQFF. DNA of the CDR3: TGTGCCAGCAGTTACTCTGGGGGGGCAGGTGAGCAGTTCTTC.

The V and J genes are TRBV29-1 and TRBJ2-7; 10 bases are shared with TRBD2. V was pared by 4 bases and J by 1 base, with 7 bases of the junction left unmatched. The V gene's germline CDR1 is SQVTM and CDR2 ANQGSEA. The CDR3 is 15 residues long. CDR3 sequence: CSVVGTSEDSYEQYF. The CDR3 DNA follows: TGCAGCGTTGTCGGGACTAGCGAGGATTCCTACGAGCAGTACTTC.

V usage is TRBV7-9 and J usage is TRBJ2-3; TRBD1 matches 9 bases. Trimming removed 6 bases from V and 5 bases from J; junction bases left unmatched: 9. The CDR3 loop spans 15 amino acids. CDR1 is SEHNR and CDR2 is FQNEAQ in the germline V gene (reference sequence). CDR3 residues: CASSPPDRGLDTQYF. DNA for the CDR3: TGTGCCAGCAGTCCACCGGACAGGGGATTAGATACGCAGTATTTT.

This clone was counted a few times. CDR3 protein: CASSLYADSYEQYF. CDR3 nucleotides: TGTGCCAGCAGCTTATATGCAGACAGCTACGAGCAGTACTTC. V gene TRBV5-4 combines with J gene TRBJ2-7; D may be TRBD1 (5 bases). Germline CDR1 reads SGHNT; CDR2 reads YYREEE (reference sequence). This CDR3 contains 14 residues. V lost 2 bases and J lost 3, with 12 bases in between.

The V call is TRBV7-9, the J call TRBJ1-5; D is uncertain. This CDR3 has 17 amino acids. The V end was cut by 5 bases, the J end by 1 base, with 18 bases between. The germline CDR1 and CDR2 sequences are SEHNR and FQNEAQ (reference sequence). CDR3 sequence reads: CASSLSGGEESNQPQHF. The CDR3 DNA is TGTGCCAGCAGCCTGAGTGGCGGCGAGGAAAGCAATCAGCCCCAGCATTTT. The full variable domain, its missing parts supplied by reference TRBV7-9 and TRBJ1-5, is DTGVSQNPRHKITKRGQNVTFRCDPISEHNRLYWYRQTLGQGPEFLTYFQNEAQLEKSRLLSDRFSAERPKGSFSTLEIQRTEQGDSAMYLCASSLSGGEESNQPQHFGDGTRLSIL.

The DNA of the CDR3 is TGTGCCAGCAGTCAGGACACAAATCAGCCCCAGCATTTT. Protein product: CASSQDTNQPQHF. The V and J genes are TRBV12-3 or TRBV12-4 and TRBJ1-5; TRBD1 is a possible D gene (5 bases). This CDR3 is built from 13 residues. With 5 bases removed from V and 4 bases from J, the gap between germline ends came to 9 bases.

The chain recombines TRBV7-2 with TRBJ2-1, with 13 nucleotides matching TRBD2. The CDR3 loop spans 15 amino acids. The ends lost 4 bases at V and 8 bases at J; junction bases unmatched: 5. Germline CDR1 and CDR2: SGHTA and FQGNSA. This chain's CDR3 is CASSSGLAGAYEQFF. Written as DNA, the CDR3 is TGTGCCAGCAGCTCCGGACTAGCGGGGGCCTATGAGCAGTTCTTC.

CDR3: CATQGGGVSQETQYF. For the CDR3, the DNA is TGTGCCACTCAGGGGGGAGGTGTGAGCCAAGAGACCCAGTACTTC. The chain links TRBV28 to TRBJ2-5, with D maybe TRBD1 (7 bases). CDR3 length: 15 residues. From germline, CDR1 is MDHEN and CDR2 SYDVKM. Trimming took off 10 bases at V and 1 base at J, with 19 bases between the two ends.

The chain employs TRBV29-1 and TRBJ1-4; D remains unclear. The CDR3 totals 13 residues. Germline V gene data show CDR1 as SQVTM and CDR2 as ANQGSEA. Trimming took off 5 bases at V and 3 bases at J, with 10 bases between the two ends. For the CDR3, the DNA is TGCAGCGTTTTTGTCTGGCCTAATGAAAAACTGTTTTTT. As protein: CSVFVWPNEKLFF.

This sequence joins TRBV10-3 and TRBJ2-1, with 9 nucleotides matching TRBD1. CDR3 length: 14 residues. The V segment lost 5 bases and the J segment 8 bases; nucleotides outside the gene matches: 7. Per the germline V gene, CDR1 is ENHRY and CDR2 is SYGVKD. CDR3 sequence reads: CAISRTGVTYEQFF. Written as DNA, the CDR3 is TGTGCCATCAGTAGGACAGGGGTGACCTATGAGCAGTTCTTC.

This clone has more than one count but fewer than ten. The chain combines TRBV5-1 with TRBJ2-1, with 9 bases identical to TRBD2. There are 15 residues in the CDR3. V was pared by 4 bases and J by 2 bases, with 4 bases of the junction left unmatched. Germline V gives CDR1 SGHRS, CDR2 YFSETQ. CDR3: CASSASSGTYNEQFF. Here the CDR3 DNA reads TGCGCCAGCAGCGCCTCTAGCGGGACCTACAATGAGCAGTTCTTC.

This rearrangement joins TRBV12-2 to TRBJ1-3. TRBV12-2 constitutes a pseudogene. CDR3 length equals 10 residues. The CDR3 reads CARSSSTIYF. As DNA, the CDR3 is TGTGCAAGATCGTCGAGCACCATATATTTT.

The chain couples TRBV30 to TRBJ2-7, with D tentatively TRBD2 (6 bases). The CDR3 totals 12 residues. Trimming pared 8 bases from V and 1 base from J, leaving 12 bases between. In germline, CDR1 is GTSNPN, CDR2 SVGIG (reference sequence). The CDR3 spells CAGSRGSYEQYF. In DNA form, the CDR3 reads TGTGCCGGCAGCCGGGGGTCCTACGAGCAGTACTTC.

The sample holds one count of this clone. V is TRBV5-4 and J is TRBJ2-1; D is ambiguous. V shed 2 bases and J shed 10 bases, with 7 bases lying between them. Looked up from germline, CDR1 is SGHNT and CDR2 is YYREEE (reference sequence). The CDR3 length is 11 residues. The CDR3 reads CASSFGREQFF. The CDR3 DNA sequence: TGTGCCAGCAGCTTCGGTCGGGAGCAGTTCTTC. Based on the CDR3 plus reference TRBV5-4 and TRBJ2-1, the full variable domain is ETGVTQSPTHLIKTRGQQVTLRCSSQSGHNTVSWYQQALGQGPQFIFQYYREEENGRGNFPPRFSGLQFPNYSSELNVNALELDDSALYLCASSFGREQFFGPGTRLTVL.

This sequence joins TRBV3-1 (or the pseudogene TRBV3-2) and TRBJ2-7; TRBD2 aligns across 12 bases. V was clipped by 0 bases and J by 4 bases; unmatched bases: 16. The CDR3 extends over 20 amino acids. In germline, CDR1 is LGHDT, CDR2 YNNKEL (reference sequence). CDR3 loop: CASSQEGGGLAGARRYEQYF. The CDR3 region has the DNA TGTGCCAGCAGCCAAGAAGGGGGGGGACTAGCGGGCGCAAGACGTTACGAGCAGTACTTC.

The table lists this clone with a count of one. The rearrangement joins TRBV4-1 to TRBJ1-2; 8 nucleotides agree with TRBD1. In germline, CDR1 is MGHRA, CDR2 YSYEKL. J gave up 2 bases and V 1 base, and 0 bases lay outside the gene matches. The CDR3 has 14 amino acids. In DNA, the CDR3 is TGCGCCAGCAGCCAAGGGACAGGGAACTATGGCTACACCTTC. Translating it yields CASSQGTGNYGYTF.